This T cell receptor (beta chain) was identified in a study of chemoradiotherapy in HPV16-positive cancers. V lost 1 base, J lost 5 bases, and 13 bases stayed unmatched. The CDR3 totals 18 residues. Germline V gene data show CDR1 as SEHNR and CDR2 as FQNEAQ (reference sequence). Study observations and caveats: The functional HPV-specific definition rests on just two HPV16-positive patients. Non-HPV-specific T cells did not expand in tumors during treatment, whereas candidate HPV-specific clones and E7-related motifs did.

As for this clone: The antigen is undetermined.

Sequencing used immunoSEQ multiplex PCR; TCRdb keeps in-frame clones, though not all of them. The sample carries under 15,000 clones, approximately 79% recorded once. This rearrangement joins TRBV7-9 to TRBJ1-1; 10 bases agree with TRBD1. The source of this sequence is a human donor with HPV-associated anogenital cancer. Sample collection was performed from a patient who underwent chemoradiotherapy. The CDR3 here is CASSLVSADRGQKTEAFF. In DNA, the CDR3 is TGTGCCAGCAGCTTAGTAAGCGCCGACAGGGGGCAAAAAACTGAAGCTTTCTTT.